This passage covers 11 T cell receptor beta chains from one sample sequenced in a study of lymphopenia after photon versus proton radiotherapy. The table came from immunoSEQ multiplex PCR; TCRdb's copy has only in-frame clones and leaves some out. The data contain about 24,000 clones, roughly 85% of them seen just once; the ten biggest clones take up 21%. The starting material was peripheral blood, obtained from a patient treated with proton-based radiotherapy. Receptors originate from a woman in her sixties or seventies with pancreatic cancer.

The chain joins TRBV4-1 to TRBJ1-1, with D possibly being TRBD1 (5 bases). There are 16 residues in the CDR3. Trimming stripped 2 bases from V and 1 base from J, with 14 bases between. Germline-derived CDR1 and CDR2 are MGHRA and YSYEKL. The CDR3 loop reads CASSQLEGSGNTEAFF. CDR3 DNA: TGCGCCAGCAGCCAATTGGAGGGGTCGGGGAACACTGAAGCTTTCTTT.

V is TRBV19 and J is TRBJ2-5; D not resolved. Matching the DNA end better, TRBJ2-7 makes the J call doubtful. Germline-derived CDR1 and CDR2 are LNHDA and SQIVND (reference sequence). The CDR3 covers 16 residues. The CDR3 loop is CASSIDYWTPTYEQYF. The CDR3 region has the DNA TGTGCCAGTAGTATAGATTACTGGACCCCTACCTACGAGCAGTACTTC.

The chain uses TRBV7-8 and TRBJ1-5; a possible D gene is TRBD1 (5 bases). Germline CDR1 reads SGHVS; CDR2 reads FQNEAQ. Trimming removed 3 bases at V and 0 bases at J, with 12 bases between. This CDR3 has 16 amino acids. CDR3 in DNA: TGTGCCAGCAGCTTGGAGGGGCAATTTAGCAATCAGCCCCAGCATTTT. Amino acid sequence: CASSLEGQFSNQPQHF. The full variable domain, rest sourced from reference TRBV7-8 and TRBJ1-5, is GAGVSQSPRYKVAKRGQDVALRCDPISGHVSLFWYQQALGQGPEFLTYFQNEAQLDKSGLPSDRFFAERPEGSVSTLKIQRTQQEDSAVYLCASSLEGQFSNQPQHFGDGTRLSIL.

The V gene is TRBV2, the J gene TRBJ2-5, with TRBD2 identical over 8 bases. Trimming cost V 5 bases and J 5 bases; bases outside gene matches: 4. The length of the CDR3 is 13 residues. CDR1 is SNHLY, CDR2 FYNNEI, per germline. The CDR3 reads CASSRLARETQYF. CDR3 coding DNA: TGTGCCAGCAGTCGACTAGCGAGGGAGACCCAGTACTTC.

This chain joins TRBV7-9 and TRBJ2-5, with a possible D match to TRBD2 (6 bases). The CDR3 runs to 14 residues. V lost 1 base and J lost 3, with 9 bases in between. Germline CDR1 reads SEHNR; CDR2 reads FQNEAQ (reference sequence). The CDR3 DNA follows: TGTGCCAGCAGCTTAGTTAGCGGAAAAGAGACCCAGTACTTC. Protein product: CASSLVSGKETQYF.

This chain connects TRBV7-9 to TRBJ2-5; 13 bases align to TRBD2. The V segment lost 1 base and the J segment 4 bases; nucleotides outside the gene matches: 3. The CDR3 totals 16 residues. The germline V gene has CDR1 SEHNR and CDR2 FQNEAQ (reference sequence). CDR3 nucleotides: TGTGCCAGCAGCTTAGGGACTAGCGGGAGAAGAGAGACCCAGTACTTC. Its protein is CASSLGTSGRRETQYF. Full variable domain (outside the CDR3, taken from reference TRBV7-9 and TRBJ2-5): DTGVSQNPRHKITKRGQNVTFRCDPISEHNRLYWYRQTLGQGPEFLTYFQNEAQLEKSRLLSDRFSAERPKGSFSTLEIQRTEQGDSAMYLCASSLGTSGRRETQYFGPGTRLLVL.

A single count supports this clone. V gene TRBV10-1 combines with J gene TRBJ2-5, with TRBD1 as a possible D gene (6 bases). The CDR3 contains 15 residues. V lost 6 bases and J 1 base, leaving 15 bases between the germline ends. In germline, CDR1 is WNHNN, CDR2 SYGVQD (reference sequence). This CDR3 reads CASRNGTRSQETQYF. The CDR3 region has the DNA TGCGCCAGCAGAAACGGGACACGGAGCCAAGAGACCCAGTACTTC.

The V gene is TRBV18, the J gene TRBJ2-6, with D possibly matching TRBD1 (6 bases). V was cut by 6 bases and J by 0 bases, with 18 bases left in between. CDR1 KGHSH and CDR2 LQKENI come from the germline V gene. The CDR3 has 18 residues. The CDR3 sequence is CASSRDTPTGSGANVLTF. Written as DNA, the CDR3 is TGTGCCAGCTCCCGGGACACTCCAACGGGCTCTGGGGCCAACGTCCTGACTTTC.

The chain links TRBV4-3 to TRBJ1-5; D remains ambiguous. Trimming shortened V by 0 bases and J by 4 bases, and 10 bases separated the two germline ends. The CDR3 is made up of 15 amino acids. The germline V gene encodes CDR1 LGHNA and CDR2 YSLEER. CDR3: CASSQDSSSNQPQHF. The CDR3 DNA reads as TGCGCCAGCAGCCAAGACTCCTCTTCAAATCAGCCCCAGCATTTT.

This clone has a single count. This rearrangement joins TRBV5-1 to TRBJ2-5; TRBD2 agrees at 9 bases. The CDR3 spans 18 residues. Trimming at V came to 4 bases and at J to 5 bases, leaving 18 bases not matched to a gene. Germline-derived CDR1 and CDR2 are SGHRS and YFSETQ. The CDR3 loop reads CASSAGGSRTLVVETQYF. The CDR3 bases are TGCGCCAGCAGCGCGGGAGGGTCCCGAACTTTAGTGGTTGAGACCCAGTACTTC.

CDR3 sequence reads: CASSAGQGGNYGYTF. The DNA of the CDR3 is TGTGCCAGCTCAGCGGGACAGGGAGGCAACTATGGCTACACCTTC. This sequence joins TRBV18 and TRBJ1-2, with TRBD1 matching over 9 bases. Germline CDR1 reads KGHSH; CDR2 reads LQKENI. This CDR3 is 15 amino acids long. J lost 2 bases, V lost 5 bases, and 6 bases had no gene match.